The 7 T cell receptor beta chains reported below all come from one sample, sequenced in a study of identical twins. TCRdb fed the 5' RACE reads into MiXCR, producing one record per CDR3 protein. In the table there are roughly 1,500,000 distinct CDR3 sequences, less than 35% of which are singletons. Sequenced input: cord blood. The receptors were gathered from a newborn girl in good health.

The table lists this clonotype with a few counts. V gene TRBV29-1 combines with J gene TRBJ2-1; no reliable D call. Germline V gene data show CDR1 as SQVTM and CDR2 as ANQGSEA. Trimming took off 2 bases at V and 0 bases at J, with 11 bases between the two ends. This CDR3 region has 15 residues. The DNA of the CDR3 is TGCAGCGTTGAAAAGAGCCAGAGCTCCTACAATGAGCAGTTCTTC. Translation: CSVEKSQSSYNEQFF.

The chain couples TRBV27 to TRBJ1-1; weak D call: TRBD1 (5 bases). The CDR3 sequence is 16 residues long. Per germline, CDR1 MNHEY and CDR2 SMNVEV (reference sequence). With 11 bases removed from V and 1 base from J, the gap between germline ends came to 23 bases. CDR3 loop: CAGNSGRCDPNTEAFF. The CDR3 coding sequence is TGTGCCGGAAACTCAGGGCGATGTGATCCGAACACTGAAGCTTTCTTT.

This clonotype was seen only a few times. This chain connects TRBV19 to TRBJ2-4; D gene uncertain. The V and J ends lost 4 bases and 1 base respectively, with 8 bases between them. The germline V gene encodes CDR1 LNHDA and CDR2 SQIVND (reference sequence). The CDR3 loop spans 14 amino acids. This CDR3 is CASSRAGAKNIQYF. For the CDR3, the DNA is TGTGCCAGTAGTAGGGCCGGGGCCAAAAACATTCAGTACTTC.

The chain employs TRBV20-1 and TRBJ2-3; D gene uncertain. CDR1 is DFQATT and CDR2 is SNEGSKA in the germline V gene (reference sequence). V was shortened by 4 bases and J by 0 bases, with 5 bases between the two germline ends. This CDR3 has 12 residues. The CDR3 loop is CSAKASTDTQYF. DNA of the CDR3: TGCAGTGCTAAGGCAAGCACAGATACGCAGTATTTT.

V is TRBV7-9 and J is TRBJ1-1, with no clear D. CDR3 length: 16 amino acids. The V end lost 2 bases, the J end lost 1 base, and 14 bases lay between the germline ends. Germline V lookup: CDR1 SEHNR, CDR2 FQNEAQ (reference sequence). CDR3 sequence (DNA): TGTGCCAGCAGCTTAAGGCCAAGGTATCAGAACACTGAAGCTTTCTTT. It yields the protein CASSLRPRYQNTEAFF. The full variable domain, in which reference TRBV7-9 and TRBJ1-1 provide the parts outside the CDR3, is DTGVSQNPRHKITKRGQNVTFRCDPISEHNRLYWYRQTLGQGPEFLTYFQNEAQLEKSRLLSDRFSAERPKGSFSTLEIQRTEQGDSAMYLCASSLRPRYQNTEAFFGQGTRLTVV.

This clonotype was counted between two and nine times. V is TRBV20-1 and J is TRBJ2-7; D unclear. Germline CDR1 is DFQATT and CDR2 is SNEGSKA (reference sequence). This CDR3 region has 14 residues. V was trimmed by 0 bases and J by 2 bases, leaving 11 bases between them. CDR3 amino acids: CSARDEARPYEQYF. The CDR3 DNA reads TGCAGTGCTAGAGATGAAGCGCGCCCCTACGAGCAGTACTTC.

The chain is built from TRBV4-1 and TRBJ2-4; 8 nucleotides match TRBD2. This CDR3 comprises 17 residues. After removal of 1 base from V and 13 bases from J, the junction contained 18 bases not matched to a gene. The germline V gene encodes CDR1 MGHRA and CDR2 YSYEKL. DNA for the CDR3: TGCGCCAGCAGCCAAGGGGGATTACGGGGGGGCCGTGGTGAGCAGTACTTC. This codes for CASSQGGLRGGRGEQYF.